The subject of this entry is one T cell receptor beta chain. This sample was included in a study of blood T cell repertoires in COVID-19. Study in general: Acute-phase and convalescent COVID-19 samples originated in the United States, Italy and Spain. Sources were T cells, B-cell-depleted T cells, or PBMCs; the material itself was cDNA or gDNA.

Study processing details: Amplification of reference gene primers provided the estimated nucleated cell counts. TCRdb's copy holds only in-frame clones and misses some; the assay was immunoSEQ multiplex PCR. V and J calls and clone size are as listed in that table; D and trimming were resolved from the DNA. The data contain 80,000 to 85,000 clones, approximately 80% of them seen just once; the ten biggest clones take up around 13%. The V gene lost 7 bases and the J gene lost 0 bases, with 13 bases spanning the gap. The length of the CDR3 is 14 residues. Looked up from germline, CDR1 is MNHEY and CDR2 is SVGAGI.

The chain uses TRBV6-5 and TRBJ2-7; TRBD1 might be the D (5 bases). Material for sequencing was peripheral blood. This receptor was taken from a human donor in a cohort sampled during active COVID-19. In DNA, the CDR3 is TGTGCCAGCACGGACAAAAGAAGCTCCTACGAGCAGTACTTC. Encoded protein: CASTDKRSSYEQYF.